This T cell receptor (beta chain) was sequenced in a study of cytomegalovirus exposure and HLA in healthy donors. The CDR3 covers 14 residues. With 60 Vbeta and 13 Jbeta primers, the PCR was carried out. Sequenced by immunoSEQ multiplex PCR; TCRdb stores in-frame clones only, minus some. This table has roughly 220,000 clones, 65% to 75% appearing once. The receptor was derived from a woman in her twenties or thirties in good health and CMV-seronegative. Sequencing was carried out using PBMCs. The genes are TRBV21-1 and TRBJ2-5; the table names TRBD1, a call not compared with the DNA. The J call may be mistaken, given a closer DNA end match to TRBJ2-7. TRBV21-1 has pseudogene status. The CDR3 loop is CARERDRTYYEQYF. CDR3 nucleotide sequence: TGTGCCAGAGAACGGGACAGGACGTACTACGAGCAGTACTTC.